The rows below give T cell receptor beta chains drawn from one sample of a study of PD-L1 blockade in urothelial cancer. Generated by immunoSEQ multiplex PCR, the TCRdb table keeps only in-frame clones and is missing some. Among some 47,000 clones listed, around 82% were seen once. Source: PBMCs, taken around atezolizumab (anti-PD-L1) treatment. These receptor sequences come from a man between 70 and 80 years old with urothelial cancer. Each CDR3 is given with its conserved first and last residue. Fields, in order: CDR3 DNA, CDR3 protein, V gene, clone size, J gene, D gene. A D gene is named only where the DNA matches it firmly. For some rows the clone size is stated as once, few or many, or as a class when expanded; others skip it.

TGTGCCAGCGGAAGACTAGCGGGCACCGGGGAGCTGTTTTTT | CASGRLAGTGELFF | TRBV27 | NA | TRBJ2-2 | TRBD2
TGTGCCTGGAGTGTCCCTCGTGGTAGCGGGGGTAGAACAGATACGCAGTATTTT | CAWSVPRGSGGRTDTQYF | TRBV30 | few | TRBJ2-3 | TRBD2
TGTGCCAGCAGTTCGCCGTCAGGGGGCACTGAAGCTTTCTTT | CASSSPSGGTEAFF | TRBV27 | NA | TRBJ1-1 | TRBD1
TGTGCCAGCAGCGTACTCGGGAGAGGGGCAGATACGCAGTATTTT | CASSVLGRGADTQYF | TRBV5-6 | NA | TRBJ2-3 | NA
TGTGCCAGCAGCTTAGGACTAGCGGGGGGGAATGAGCAGTTCTTC | CASSLGLAGGNEQFF | TRBV7-2 | few | TRBJ2-1 | TRBD2
TGTGCCAGCAGTCAGCGGGGTAGCTCCTACGAGCAGTACTTC | CASSQRGSSYEQYF | TRBV6-1 | NA | TRBJ2-7 | TRBD2
TGTGCCAGCAGCTTTAACAGGAACACTGAAGCTTTCTTT | CASSFNRNTEAFF | TRBV7-9 | NA | TRBJ1-1 | NA
TGTGCCAGCAGCAGGACCGGGAGAAACACCATATATTTT | CASSRTGRNTIYF | TRBV2 | NA | TRBJ1-3 | NA
TGTGCCAGCAGCAAGGGGACTGATACGCAGTATTTT | CASSKGTDTQYF | TRBV9 | NA | TRBJ2-3 | NA
TGTGCCGTGCAAAGGGGGAATCAGCCCCAGCATTTT | CAVQRGNQPQHF | TRBV6-1 | NA | TRBJ1-5 | NA
TGTGCCAGTAGTGTTAGTCCTCTCCAAGAGACCCAGTACTTC | CASSVSPLQETQYF | TRBV19 | NA | TRBJ2-5 | NA
TGCGCCAGCAGCCAAGATGTTGGGAGGCCGGATCAGCCCCAGCATTTT | CASSQDVGRPDQPQHF | TRBV4-3 | once | TRBJ1-5 | NA
TGCGCCAGCAGCCAAGATCCTACAAGGAGCAGTGAAAAACTGTTTTTT | CASSQDPTRSSEKLFF | TRBV4-1 | NA | TRBJ1-4 | NA
TGTGCCAGCTCACCACCCCGGGGAAGAGATTCCGAGCAGTACTTC | CASSPPRGRDSEQYF | TRBV18 | NA | TRBJ2-7 | NA
TGTGCCAGCTCACCTATATCCCAGGGGGTCAATGAGCAGTTCTTC | CASSPISQGVNEQFF | TRBV18 | NA | TRBJ2-1 | TRBD1
TGTGCCAGCAGCTTAGTAGGGGGAGGCTACACCTTC | CASSLVGGGYTF | TRBV7-2 | NA | TRBJ1-2 | NA
TGTGCCAGCAGTTTACTAGTAGGGCAGGGAAGCTCCAATGAGCAGTTCTTC | CASSLLVGQGSSNEQFF | TRBV28 | NA | TRBJ2-1 | NA
TGTGCCAGCAGTCCCGGGACAGGGGGCCGGGAGACCCAGTACTTC | CASSPGTGGRETQYF | TRBV6-5 | NA | TRBJ2-5 | TRBD1
TGTGCCAGCAGCTCACCCTTGCGGGGGGATTGGACTGAAGCTTTCTTT | CASSSPLRGDWTEAFF | TRBV11-2 | NA | TRBJ1-1 | NA
TGTGCCAGCAGTTTATTTCCGGGAGCAACTGCAGAGCCCCAGCATTTT | CASSLFPGATAEPQHF | TRBV28 | NA | TRBJ1-5 | NA
TGCGCCAGCAGCTTAGGACAGGGGGTGCGTGAGCAGTACTTC | CASSLGQGVREQYF | TRBV5-1 | NA | TRBJ2-7 | TRBD1
TGTGCCAGCAGCTCAAACCCTTGGGGCGGGGGGGCGACAGATACGCAGTATTTT | CASSSNPWGGGATDTQYF | TRBV9 | NA | TRBJ2-3 | TRBD2
TGTGCCAGCAGTCCCGGGGGACAGGGGTATCAGCCCCAGCATTTT | CASSPGGQGYQPQHF | TRBV6-5 | once | TRBJ1-5 | TRBD1
TGTGCCAGCAGCGGTTTGCAGGGACTGGGGCGAGAGACCCAGTACTTC | CASSGLQGLGRETQYF | TRBV7-2 | NA | TRBJ2-5 | NA
TGTGCCACCAGAAGCCAGGGGGCGAACAATGAGCAGTTCTTC | CATRSQGANNEQFF | TRBV15 | once | TRBJ2-1 | TRBD1
TGTGCCAGCTCACCACCTGGAGGCAATTTGAACACTGAAGCTTTCTTT | CASSPPGGNLNTEAFF | TRBV18 | NA | TRBJ1-1 | NA
TGTGCCAGCAGCTTAACGGGACAGGGAGGCACTGAAGCTTTCTTT | CASSLTGQGGTEAFF | TRBV7-9 | once | TRBJ1-1 | TRBD1
TGTGCCAGCAGCCAGTCCGGGACTCCGGGCACAGATACGCAGTATTTT | CASSQSGTPGTDTQYF | TRBV4-2 | NA | TRBJ2-3 | NA
TGCGCCAGCAGCGGAGGTGGCTCTGGGGCCAACGTCCTGACTTTC | CASSGGGSGANVLTF | TRBV5-1 | NA | TRBJ2-6 | NA
TGTGCCAGCAGCTCTGCCCTAGCGCGGGGAACGAACAATGAGCAGTTCTTC | CASSSALARGTNNEQFF | TRBV5-4 | NA | TRBJ2-1 | NA
TGCGCCAGCAGCCAAGAAGGAGCGGGGGGGGTAGATACGCAGTATTTT | CASSQEGAGGVDTQYF | TRBV4-3 | NA | TRBJ2-3 | TRBD2
TGTGCCAGCAGTGCCCCCCGGGGTAGCAATCAGCCCCAGCATTTT | CASSAPRGSNQPQHF | TRBV6-1 | NA | TRBJ1-5 | NA
TGTGCCACCCAAGGGAGGGGGGCGGTCACTGAAGCTTTCTTT | CATQGRGAVTEAFF | TRBV19 | few | TRBJ1-1 | NA
TGTGCCAGCAGTTTACTAGCGGACCACACAGATACGCAGTATTTT | CASSLLADHTDTQYF | TRBV27 | NA | TRBJ2-3 | TRBD2
TGTGCCACCAGACCCCCCGGTGCGGGAGGCTACACCTTC | CATRPPGAGGYTF | TRBV28 | NA | TRBJ1-2 | NA
TGTGCCAGCAGCCCCGAGCAGGGAACTACCTACGAGCAGTACTTC | CASSPEQGTTYEQYF | TRBV7-3 | NA | TRBJ2-7 | NA
TGTGCCAGCAGTAGGCGGAGCGGGAGCACAGATACGCAGTATTTT | CASSRRSGSTDTQYF | TRBV2 | NA | TRBJ2-3 | NA
TGTGCCAGCAGCCGCGACAGGGGGCTTGGCTACACCTTC | CASSRDRGLGYTF | TRBV4-2 | few | TRBJ1-2 | TRBD1
TGTGCCAGCAGCTTAGTGAGGATCAACACCGGGGAGCTGTTTTTT | CASSLVRINTGELFF | TRBV7-8 | NA | TRBJ2-2 | NA
TGTGCCACCAGCAGAGTAAGGGGACAGACGGATGGCTACACCTTC | CATSRVRGQTDGYTF | TRBV15 | NA | TRBJ1-2 | TRBD1
TGTGCCACTGGAAAGACCGGGACAGCCTACAATGAGCAGTTCTTC | CATGKTGTAYNEQFF | TRBV7-6 | NA | TRBJ2-1 | TRBD1
TGTGCCAGCAGCTTGACAAGCTATGGCTACACCTTC | CASSLTSYGYTF | TRBV5-6 | NA | TRBJ1-2 | NA
TGTGCCAGCAGGCTGGGTCAGGGGGGCTATGGCTACACCTTC | CASRLGQGGYGYTF | TRBV2 | NA | TRBJ1-2 | TRBD1
TGTGCCAGCAGCCCTGTCAGCGGGAGAGTCAATGAGCAGTTCTTC | CASSPVSGRVNEQFF | TRBV11-2 | NA | TRBJ2-1 | TRBD2
TGCAGCGTAAAGGTAGCGGGAGCGGAAACCGGGGAGCTGTTTTTT | CSVKVAGAETGELFF | TRBV29-1 | few | TRBJ2-2 | TRBD2
TGTGCCAGTAGTACGACAGGGGGCGGCGAGCAGTACTTC | CASSTTGGGEQYF | TRBV19 | NA | TRBJ2-7 | TRBD1
TGCGCCAGCAGCTTAGACACGAGTTCGGGGGAGCTGTTTTTT | CASSLDTSSGELFF | TRBV5-1 | NA | TRBJ2-2 | NA